These 28 T cell receptor beta chains were all obtained from the same sample, sequenced in a study of blood T cell repertoires in COVID-19. Sequenced by immunoSEQ multiplex PCR; TCRdb stores in-frame clones only, minus some. The sample holds about 360,000 clones; around 87% are singletons and the top ten take 1.5% to 2%. Sequenced sample: PBMCs or T cells enriched from blood (not recorded which). Source of these receptors: a middle-aged man in a cohort exposed to, infected with or recovered from COVID-19 (not recorded which).

The rearrangement joins TRBV7-6 to TRBJ2-3; 7 bases match TRBD1. Germline V lookup: CDR1 SGHVS, CDR2 FNYEAQ. The CDR3 extends over 13 amino acids. Trimming took 9 bases from V and 3 from J; bases not matched to a gene: 6. CDR3 amino acids: CASGTVKTDTQYF. The CDR3 nucleotides are TGTGCCAGTGGGACAGTTAAGACAGATACGCAGTATTTT.

The chain uses TRBV5-8 and TRBJ2-7; the match to TRBD1 covers 8 bases. With V trimmed by 7 bases and J by 1 base, 7 bases remained unmatched. From germline, CDR1 is SGHTS and CDR2 YDEGEE. CDR3 size: 14 residues. The CDR3 nucleotides read TGTGCCAGCGGCCCGGGACAGGCATCCTACGAGCAGTACTTC. Translating gives CASGPGQASYEQYF. The variable domain in full, with the rest retrieved from reference TRBV5-8 and TRBJ2-7, is EAGVTQSPTHLIKTRGQQATLRCSPISGHTSVYWYQQALGLGLQFLLWYDEGEERNRGNFPPRFSGRQFPNYSSELNVNALELEDSALYLCASGPGQASYEQYFGPGTRLTVT.

The genes are TRBV29-1 and TRBJ2-3; 8 nucleotides agree with TRBD2. Trimming at V came to 7 bases and at J to 5 bases, leaving 17 bases not matched to a gene. CDR1 SQVTM and CDR2 ANQGSEA come from the germline V gene. The CDR3 is made up of 16 amino acids. CDR3 residues: CSAARVSGLGGDTQYF. DNA for the CDR3: TGCAGCGCCGCACGAGTCTCGGGACTAGGCGGAGATACGCAGTATTTT.

This clone was counted once. The J gene is TRBJ2-1, the V gene TRBV7-3; 12 bases line up with TRBD2. The CDR3 spans 14 residues. With 6 bases clipped from V and 9 bases from J, the junction kept 6 bases outside the gene matches. Germline V gene lookup returns CDR1 SGHTA and CDR2 FQGTGA. The CDR3 DNA reads TGTGCCAGCAGTTCGACTAGCGGGGGAGGTGAGCAGTTCTTC. Protein product: CASSSTSGGGEQFF.

This rearrangement joins TRBV3-1 (or the pseudogene TRBV3-2) to TRBJ1-2; unclear D gene. The CDR3 spans 13 residues. Germline-derived CDR1 and CDR2 are LGHDT and YNNKEL (reference sequence). Trimming took 1 base from V and 2 from J, leaving 5 bases between them. The CDR3 loop reads CASSQAGNYGYTF. CDR3 coding DNA: TGTGCCAGCAGCCAAGCCGGGAACTATGGCTACACCTTC.

The table lists this clone with a count of one. The chain uses TRBV7-9 and TRBJ2-3; TRBD2 aligns across 7 bases. After removal of 5 bases from V and 3 bases from J, the junction contained 8 bases not matched to a gene. The CDR3 contains 15 residues. The germline V gene has CDR1 SEHNR and CDR2 FQNEAQ (reference sequence). The CDR3 DNA reads as TGTGCCAGCAGCAACCTAGCGGTGACGACAGATACGCAGTATTTT. Encoded protein: CASSNLAVTTDTQYF.

The CDR3 loop is CASSFFYWTGVIGYTF. The CDR3 coding sequence is TGCGCCAGCAGCTTTTTCTATTGGACAGGGGTCATTGGCTACACCTTC. The V call is TRBV5-1, the J call TRBJ1-2; 9 positions match TRBD1. This CDR3 has 16 residues. The V gene's germline CDR1 is SGHRS and CDR2 YFSETQ. V gave up 2 bases and J gave up 7 bases; unmatched junction bases: 12.

This clone showed up just once. V is TRBV5-1 and J is TRBJ2-2; maybe TRBD1 (6 bases). Germline CDR1 is SGHRS and CDR2 is YFSETQ. The CDR3 extends over 15 amino acids. Trimming cost V 7 bases and J 1 base, with 14 bases left between them. The CDR3 DNA sequence: TGCGCCAGCGGCCAGGGGAAAGGGAACACCGGGGAGCTGTTTTTT. Translation: CASGQGKGNTGELFF.

This rearrangement joins TRBV30 to TRBJ1-5; 10 nucleotides match TRBD1. Germline CDR1 GTSNPN, CDR2 SVGIG (reference sequence). The length of the CDR3 is 14 residues. J was trimmed by 3 bases and V by 3 bases; bases with no gene match: 2. DNA for the CDR3: TGTGCCTGGAGAGGGACAGGGGCCAATCAGCCCCAGCATTTT. Translating gives CAWRGTGANQPQHF. The full variable domain, rest sourced from reference TRBV30 and TRBJ1-5, is SQTIHQWPATLVQPVGSPLSLECTVEGTSNPNLYWYRQAAGRGLQLLFYSVGIGQISSEVPQNLSASRPQDRQFILSSKKLLLSDSGFYLCAWRGTGANQPQHFGDGTRLSIL.

The J gene is TRBJ1-6, the V gene TRBV15; D gene unclear. V was pared by 2 bases and J by 5 bases, with 4 bases between. Looked up from germline, CDR1 is LNHNV and CDR2 is YYDKDF (reference sequence). This CDR3 is 13 amino acids long. The CDR3 DNA is TGTGCCACCAGCAGAAATAATAATTCACCCCTCCACTTT. Encoded protein: CATSRNNNSPLHF.

The genes are TRBV30 and TRBJ1-4, with unresolved D. CDR1 and CDR2 from the germline V gene are GTSNPN and SVGIG (reference sequence). V was shortened by 1 base and J by 8 bases, with 8 bases between the two germline ends. The CDR3 runs 12 residues. The CDR3 spells CAWSGGGEKLFF. In nucleotides, the CDR3 is TGTGCCTGGAGTGGGGGAGGCGAAAAACTGTTTTTT. Looking up the rest from reference TRBV30 and TRBJ1-4 gives the full variable domain: SQTIHQWPATLVQPVGSPLSLECTVEGTSNPNLYWYRQAAGRGLQLLFYSVGIGQISSEVPQNLSASRPQDRQFILSSKKLLLSDSGFYLCAWSGGGEKLFFGSGTQLSVL.

The DNA for the CDR3 is TGCAGCGCGACTAGCGGGAGGCTTGACGAGCAGTACTTC. Its protein is CSATSGRLDEQYF. The rearrangement links TRBV29-1 to TRBJ2-7, with 13 positions matching TRBD2. V shed 7 bases, J shed 5 bases, and the junction held 5 bases outside the gene matches. The CDR3 runs 13 residues. The germline V gene has CDR1 SQVTM and CDR2 ANQGSEA.

The chain has TRBV21-1 and TRBJ2-1; no DNA check was done on the table's D call, TRBD2. TRBV21-1 is labeled a pseudogene. The CDR3 contains 15 residues. This chain's CDR3 is CASSKPAPQINEQFF. CDR3 nucleotides: TGTGCCAGCAGCAAACCCGCGCCTCAAATCAATGAGCAGTTCTTC.

The chain employs TRBV3-1 (or the pseudogene TRBV3-2) and TRBJ2-2; no definite D call. The CDR3 consists of 12 residues. Trimming pared 5 bases from V and 7 bases from J, leaving 8 bases between. Germline V gene sequence: CDR1 LGHDT, CDR2 YNNKEL (reference sequence). The CDR3 DNA sequence: TGTGCCAGCAGCGAGCGCGACGGGGAGCTGTTTTTT. This codes for CASSERDGELFF.

The V call is TRBV2, the J call TRBJ2-1; weak D call: TRBD1 (6 bases). This CDR3 is built from 13 residues. Trimming stripped 6 bases from V and 8 bases from J, with 14 bases between. From germline, CDR1 is SNHLY and CDR2 FYNNEI. CDR3 in amino acids: CASRSPQGYEQFF. The CDR3 DNA sequence: TGTGCCAGCAGGTCCCCACAGGGTTATGAGCAGTTCTTC.

The rearrangement uses TRBV25-1 and TRBJ2-3, with D perhaps matching TRBD2 (6 bases). Germline CDR1 is MGHDK and CDR2 is SYGVNS. Between the trimmed V and J ends, which lost 6 bases and 2 bases, there was a span of 12 bases. This CDR3 contains 14 residues. CDR3 DNA sequence: TGTGCCAGCAGCCAGGCGGGGACCACAGATACGCAGTATTTT. It yields the protein CASSQAGTTDTQYF.

This chain links TRBV3-1 (or the pseudogene TRBV3-2) with TRBJ2-7; TRBD2 might be the D (6 bases). The length of the CDR3 is 16 residues. The V end was cut by 4 bases, the J end by 7 bases, with 23 bases between. Germline V lookup: CDR1 LGHDT, CDR2 YNNKEL (reference sequence). CDR3 bases: TGTGCCAGCAGCCCCTTGGGGGGTAAGGCGGTGGTAGAGCAGTACTTC. This sequence encodes CASSPLGGKAVVEQYF.

The gene calls are TRBV30 and TRBJ1-6; the D gene is possibly TRBD1 (6 bases). The V gene lost 3 bases and the J gene lost 5 bases, with 14 bases spanning the gap. Germline-derived CDR1 and CDR2 are GTSNPN and SVGIG (reference sequence). CDR3 length: 15 amino acids. The CDR3 DNA reads TGTGCCTGGAGAAACCCGACAGGACATAATTCACCCCTCCACTTT. Residues: CAWRNPTGHNSPLHF.

This chain links TRBV5-4 with TRBJ2-2; possibly TRBD1 for D (6 bases). The CDR3 sequence is 15 residues long. The germline CDR1 and CDR2 sequences are SGHNT and YYREEE (reference sequence). V dropped 5 bases and J dropped 2 bases, with 13 bases sitting between them. CDR3 amino acids: CASRVQGTNTGELFF. Written as DNA, the CDR3 is TGTGCCAGCAGGGTACAGGGTACAAACACCGGGGAGCTGTTTTTT.

The chain joins TRBV18 to TRBJ1-1; D might be TRBD1 (5 bases). Germline CDR1 KGHSH, CDR2 LQKENI. The V end was cut by 1 base, the J end by 5 bases, with 20 bases between. This CDR3 is 17 amino acids long. CDR3 coding DNA: TGTGCCAGCTCACCACGAACGACCGGGACTTGGGGGACTGAAGCTTTCTTT. It codes for CASSPRTTGTWGTEAFF. The whole variable domain, filled in from reference TRBV18 and TRBJ1-1, reads NAGVMQNPRHLVRRRGQEARLRCSPMKGHSHVYWYRQLPEEGLKFMVYLQKENIIDESGMPKERFSAEFPKEGPSILRIQQVVRGDSAAYFCASSPRTTGTWGTEAFFGQGTRLTVV.

This clone was seen just once. The chain joins TRBV28 to TRBJ2-5; 9 bases map to TRBD2. CDR3 length: 15 residues. The J segment lost 1 base and the V segment lost 7 bases, leaving 7 bases of the junction unmatched. Germline CDR1 and CDR2: MDHEN and SYDVKM. CDR3 residues: CASMQRTSVQETQYF. As DNA, the CDR3 is TGTGCCAGCATGCAAAGGACTAGCGTCCAAGAGACCCAGTACTTC.

V is TRBV4-2 and J is TRBJ2-1; 12 bases agree with TRBD2. This CDR3 has 14 amino acids. Unmatched junction bases numbered 5, after V lost 9 bases and J lost 5 bases. CDR1 LGHNA and CDR2 YNFKEQ come from the germline V gene. The CDR3 DNA reads TGTGCCAGTGAGACTAGCGGGAGAGACAATGAGCAGTTCTTC. It codes for CASETSGRDNEQFF.

The genes are TRBV28 and TRBJ1-1; 7 nucleotides agree with TRBD1. The CDR3 spans 15 residues. The ends lost 5 bases at V and 3 bases at J; junction bases unmatched: 9. CDR1 MDHEN and CDR2 SYDVKM come from the germline V gene. The CDR3 region has the DNA TGTGCCAGCAGTACCGGGACAGCAGGTCACACTGAAGCTTTCTTT. This translates into CASSTGTAGHTEAFF.

The chain combines TRBV27 with TRBJ2-2; 11 bases match TRBD1. V trimming: 6 bases; J trimming: 6 bases; junction bases outside the gene matches: 9. In germline, CDR1 is MNHEY, CDR2 SMNVEV (reference sequence). The CDR3 loop spans 16 amino acids. The CDR3: CASRPAGQGAAGELFF. CDR3 bases: TGTGCCAGCAGACCCGCCGGACAGGGGGCAGCCGGGGAGCTGTTTTTT.

The chain links TRBV18 to TRBJ2-5, with 8 bases aligning to TRBD1. V lost 6 bases to trimming and J lost 2 bases; unmatched junction nucleotides: 8. The germline V gene encodes CDR1 KGHSH and CDR2 LQKENI. CDR3 size: 15 residues. The CDR3 region is CASSPDRALQETQYF. CDR3 nucleotide sequence: TGTGCCAGCTCTCCGGACAGGGCACTTCAAGAGACCCAGTACTTC.

J is TRBJ2-2 and V is TRBV3-1 (or the pseudogene TRBV3-2), with 10 bases that match TRBD2. The germline V gene encodes CDR1 LGHDT and CDR2 YNNKEL (reference sequence). The CDR3 loop spans 18 amino acids. The trim removed 3 bases at V and 4 bases at J, leaving 11 bases unmatched. CDR3 protein: CASSHRASGSSGTGELFF. As DNA, the CDR3 is TGTGCCAGCAGCCACCGCGCTAGCGGGAGCTCGGGCACCGGGGAGCTGTTTTTT.

This clone was seen just once. The genes are TRBV5-6 and TRBJ2-7; TRBD1 aligns across 11 bases. V gave up 4 bases and J gave up 7 bases; unmatched junction bases: 7. Per germline, CDR1 SGHDT and CDR2 YYEEEE. The CDR3 runs to 14 residues. The CDR3 DNA reads TGTGCCAGCAGCCCGGACAGGGGGCCGGGTGAGCAGTACTTC. This gives the protein CASSPDRGPGEQYF.

This clone has a single count. The rearrangement joins TRBV3-1 (or the pseudogene TRBV3-2) to TRBJ2-3; D unclear. The V gene's germline CDR1 is LGHDT and CDR2 YNNKEL (reference sequence). V dropped 8 bases and J dropped 5 bases, with 14 bases sitting between them. The CDR3 sequence is 13 residues long. The CDR3 sequence: CASSQSSKDTQYF. CDR3 coding DNA: TGTGCCAGCTCCCAATCTAGTAAAGATACGCAGTATTTT.